The 4 T cell receptor beta chains given below trace back to one sample, sequenced in a study of PD-1 blockade in classical Hodgkin lymphoma. Sequenced by immunoSEQ multiplex PCR; TCRdb stores in-frame clones only, minus some. The sample includes approximately 47,000 clones, more than 75% of them seen just once. Time point in this sample: newly diagnosed, previously untreated cHL patient sample. The specimen sequenced was peripheral blood mononuclear cells (PBMCs). Receptors were obtained from a human donor with classical Hodgkin lymphoma.

The gene calls are TRBV14 and TRBJ2-3; no reliable D call. Per the germline V gene, CDR1 is SGHDN and CDR2 is FVKESK. V was shortened by 5 bases and J by 0 bases, with 12 bases between the two germline ends. The CDR3 has 15 amino acids. CDR3 sequence (DNA): TGTGCCAGCAGCGCGTTGGCCCATAGCACAGATACGCAGTATTTT. It yields the protein CASSALAHSTDTQYF.

CDR3 sequence: CASSLGVTNLGLAGVNEQFF. As DNA, the CDR3 is TGCGCCAGCAGCTTGGGGGTAACCAACCTCGGACTAGCGGGAGTTAATGAGCAGTTCTTC. The chain joins TRBV5-1 to TRBJ2-1, with 13 bases that match TRBD2. CDR1 and CDR2 from the germline V gene are SGHRS and YFSETQ. The length of the CDR3 is 20 residues. V lost 0 bases and J lost 7; bases outside the gene matches: 16.

This clone has just one count. This chain links TRBV5-5 with TRBJ2-7; TRBD1 agrees at 7 bases. The J segment lost 2 bases and the V segment lost 4 bases, leaving 6 bases of the junction unmatched. Germline-derived CDR1 and CDR2 are SGHKS and YYEKEE (reference sequence). The CDR3 totals 14 residues. CDR3 bases: TGTGCCAGCAGCCCGGACAGGCCCACCTACGAGCAGTACTTC. This gives the protein CASSPDRPTYEQYF.

The CDR3 spells CASSVDVRDANTEAFF. The CDR3, as DNA: TGTGCCAGCAGCGTAGATGTTCGGGATGCGAACACTGAAGCTTTCTTT. The chain has TRBV9 and TRBJ1-1; D gene uncertain. The CDR3 length is 16 residues. The ends were cut back, 0 bases at V and 1 base at J, with 13 bases in the middle. Germline V gene lookup returns CDR1 SGDLS and CDR2 YYNGEE.